One sample yielded the 32 T cell receptor beta chains listed below, sequenced in a study of CD8 T cells in ankylosing spondylitis. Overall study results and limits: What appeared characteristic of ankylosing spondylitis blood was a TCR beta motif of under 10 highly homologous variants.

TCRdb fed the 5' RACE reads into MiXCR, producing one record per CDR3 protein. The table lists 750,000 to 850,000 distinct CDR3 sequences, 12% of them singletons. Antigens of these TCRs are unknown. The sample consisted of blood, either unsorted or a sorted T cell fraction (not recorded which). The receptors were gathered from a male donor with ankylosing spondylitis.

This clonotype has a handful of counts. V usage is TRBV7-2 and J usage is TRBJ2-3; D remains ambiguous. The germline V and J ends were trimmed by 2 bases and 4 bases, with 7 bases remaining between them. The CDR3 has 13 residues. CDR1 is SGHTA and CDR2 is FQGNSA in the germline V gene. As DNA, the CDR3 is TGTGCCAGCAGCTTAAGTTTTGCAGATACGCAGTATTTT. As protein: CASSLSFADTQYF.

The chain couples TRBV20-1 to TRBJ2-1; TRBD2 matches 10 bases. CDR1 and CDR2 (germline): DFQATT, SNEGSKA (reference sequence). The CDR3 runs 14 residues. V lost 2 bases and J lost 10; bases outside the gene matches: 8. CDR3 residues: CSARTLAGVLEQFF. The CDR3 coding sequence is TGCAGTGCTAGAACCCTAGCGGGAGTACTGGAGCAGTTCTTC.

This clonotype was observed a few times. This chain joins TRBV5-1 and TRBJ2-3; D gene uncertain. Deletions cut 1 base from V and 4 bases from J, with 7 bases between. This CDR3 is 13 amino acids long. In germline, CDR1 is SGHRS, CDR2 YFSETQ. The CDR3 here is CASSLWDPDTQYF. The CDR3 DNA reads TGCGCCAGCAGCTTGTGGGATCCAGATACGCAGTATTTT.

This clonotype was detected many times. The chain employs TRBV29-1 and TRBJ2-7; 7 positions agree with TRBD1. V gave up 5 bases and J gave up 6 bases; unmatched junction bases: 4. The CDR3 is 11 residues long. In germline, CDR1 is SQVTM, CDR2 ANQGSEA. CDR3 protein: CSVTRGREQYF. The CDR3 coding sequence is TGCAGCGTTACGAGGGGGCGCGAGCAGTACTTC.

This clonotype was seen only a few times. The chain has TRBV27 and TRBJ2-7; 7 bases map to TRBD1. The CDR3 extends over 14 amino acids. Germline CDR1 MNHEY, CDR2 SMNVEV (reference sequence). Trimming removed 7 bases from V and 4 bases from J; junction bases left unmatched: 10. The CDR3 sequence is CASKRQGRTYEQYF. The CDR3, as DNA: TGTGCCAGCAAAAGACAGGGAAGAACATACGAGCAGTACTTC.

The table lists this clonotype with many counts. The chain uses TRBV20-1 and TRBJ1-2; 9 nucleotides align to TRBD1. Germline V gene sequence: CDR1 DFQATT, CDR2 SNEGSKA (reference sequence). This CDR3 has 13 amino acids. V gave up 7 bases and J gave up 6 bases; unmatched junction bases: 9. The CDR3: CSVTDRGGNGYTF. CDR3 nucleotides: TGCAGTGTTACGGACAGGGGAGGCAATGGCTACACCTTC.

The chain carries TRBV4-3 and TRBJ2-7; 7 bases map to TRBD2. Germline assignment: CDR1 LGHNA and CDR2 YSLEER. J was trimmed by 4 bases and V by 4 bases; bases with no gene match: 7. The CDR3 runs to 14 residues. DNA for the CDR3: TGCGCCAGCAGCCGGGCCTGGGGGGGTTACGAGCAGTACTTC. It yields the protein CASSRAWGGYEQYF.

This chain links TRBV4-2 with TRBJ1-2; D gene ambiguous. Trimming removed 4 bases from V and 5 bases from J, with 14 bases in between. The CDR3 covers 14 residues. Germline values: CDR1 LGHNA, CDR2 YNFKEQ. The CDR3 region is CASSLSGTEYGYTF. The CDR3 DNA sequence: TGTGCCAGCAGCCTCTCGGGTACGGAATATGGCTACACCTTC.

CDR3: CASSVGAYEQFF. CDR3 in DNA: TGTGCCAGCAGCGTAGGGGCATATGAGCAGTTCTTC. The chain recombines TRBV9 with TRBJ2-1; D unclear. CDR3 length: 12 residues. Germline V lookup: CDR1 SGDLS, CDR2 YYNGEE. Trimming pared 0 bases from V and 8 bases from J, leaving 6 bases between.

As for this clonotype: At one boundary the junction diverges from the germline segment, which might be a read error. The J gene is TRBJ2-5, the V gene TRBV20-1, with D unclear. The CDR3 runs to 12 residues. The germline gives CDR1 DFQATT, CDR2 SNEGSKA (reference sequence). The CDR3 spells CSARGTLGTQYF. The CDR3 nucleotides are TGCAGTGCCAGAGGCACCTTGGGGACCCAGTACTTC.

This clonotype was detected a few times. This chain uses TRBV5-1 with TRBJ1-5; D unclear. Deletions cut 4 bases from V and 11 bases from J, with 19 bases between. This CDR3 has 14 amino acids. The germline V gene encodes CDR1 SGHRS and CDR2 YFSETQ. The CDR3 spells CASSQDASSDAQHF. DNA of the CDR3: TGCGCCAGCAGCCAGGACGCCTCCTCCGATGCCCAGCATTTT.

This clonotype was detected only a few times. The genes are TRBV5-5 and TRBJ1-1; no clear D gene. CDR3 length equals 15 residues. Germline V gene lookup returns CDR1 SGHKS and CDR2 YYEKEE (reference sequence). V was trimmed by 0 bases and J by 1 base, leaving 10 bases between them. CDR3 in DNA: TGTGCCAGCAGCTTGGCCTTAAGGCCGAACACTGAAGCTTTCTTT. Translating gives CASSLALRPNTEAFF.

This chain connects TRBV5-1 to TRBJ1-2; D not resolved. In germline, CDR1 is SGHRS, CDR2 YFSETQ. With 2 bases removed from V and 6 bases from J, the gap between germline ends came to 14 bases. There are 14 residues in the CDR3. Here the CDR3 reads CASSFGGRIDGYTF. CDR3 in DNA: TGCGCCAGCAGCTTTGGCGGCAGGATCGATGGCTACACCTTC.

The genes are TRBV20-1 and TRBJ2-3; the D is unclear. V was trimmed by 2 bases and J by 2 bases, leaving 8 bases between them. The CDR3 is 13 residues long. Germline CDR1 is DFQATT and CDR2 is SNEGSKA (reference sequence). The DNA for the CDR3 is TGCAGTGCTAGAAGAGGAATCACAGATACGCAGTATTTT. Its protein is CSARRGITDTQYF.

This clonotype occurred a few times. The V call is TRBV20-1, the J call TRBJ2-1; TRBD2 aligns across 10 bases. V was clipped by 2 bases and J by 7 bases; unmatched bases: 17. This CDR3 spans 18 amino acids. Germline V gives CDR1 DFQATT, CDR2 SNEGSKA (reference sequence). DNA for the CDR3: TGCAGTGCTAGACAGTGGCTAGCGGGAGTTCCCGAGTGGAATGAGCAGTTCTTC. This codes for CSARQWLAGVPEWNEQFF.

The V call is TRBV4-2, the J call TRBJ2-3, with TRBD1 as a possible D gene (5 bases). The ends were cut back, 5 bases at V and 2 bases at J, with 8 bases in the middle. The V gene's germline CDR1 is LGHNA and CDR2 YNFKEQ. CDR3 length: 13 amino acids. The CDR3 loop is CASSDRNTDTQYF. CDR3 coding DNA: TGTGCCAGCAGCGACAGAAACACAGATACGCAGTATTTT.

This clonotype has a handful of counts. The chain recombines TRBV20-1 with TRBJ2-3; no reliable D call. Germline V gene lookup returns CDR1 DFQATT and CDR2 SNEGSKA (reference sequence). V lost 0 bases, J lost 3 bases, and 10 bases lay in between. This CDR3 has 14 residues. CDR3 sequence: CSAREARSTDTQYF. The CDR3 DNA follows: TGCAGTGCTAGAGAGGCCAGATCTACAGATACGCAGTATTTT.

The V and J genes are TRBV5-1 and TRBJ2-6, with 10 positions matching TRBD1. This CDR3 is 16 amino acids long. J lost 1 base, V lost 3 bases, and 1 base had no gene match. CDR1 SGHRS and CDR2 YFSETQ come from the germline V gene. CDR3 protein: CASSWTGGSGANVLTF. In DNA form, the CDR3 reads TGCGCCAGCAGCTGGACAGGGGGGTCTGGGGCCAACGTCCTGACTTTC.

This clonotype was counted only a few times. The chain carries TRBV7-9 and TRBJ1-2; D gene uncertain. This CDR3 is 15 amino acids long. The ends were cut back, 1 base at V and 0 bases at J, with 9 bases in the middle. Germline lookup yields CDR1 SEHNR and CDR2 FQNEAQ (reference sequence). For the CDR3, the DNA is TGTGCCAGCAGCTTAGGAGGGAGTCCTAACTATGGCTACACCTTC. Its translation is CASSLGGSPNYGYTF.

This clonotype has a handful of counts. V gene TRBV29-1 combines with J gene TRBJ1-1; D possibly corresponds to TRBD1 (6 bases). This CDR3 is 16 amino acids long. Germline V CDR1 and CDR2: SQVTM, ANQGSEA. The ends were cut back, 4 bases at V and 0 bases at J, with 18 bases in the middle. CDR3 in DNA: TGCAGCGTTGGGGGTCAGGGGAAGATTTTGAACACTGAAGCTTTCTTT. Encoded protein: CSVGGQGKILNTEAFF.

This chain's CDR3 is CSARTQGDTEAFF. CDR3 in DNA: TGCAGTGCTAGAACTCAGGGCGACACTGAAGCTTTCTTT. V and J are TRBV20-1 and TRBJ1-1; possible D gene TRBD1, 5 bases. The V gene's germline CDR1 is DFQATT and CDR2 SNEGSKA (reference sequence). Trimming left V 2 bases short and J 3 bases short, with 10 bases between. The CDR3 covers 13 residues.

The CDR3 loop reads CATSDSSGTAAYEQYF. The CDR3 nucleotides read TGTGCCACCAGTGATTCATCCGGGACAGCGGCCTACGAGCAGTACTTC. The gene calls are TRBV24-1 and TRBJ2-7, with 7 bases fitting TRBD1. Germline loops: CDR1 KGHDR, CDR2 SFDVKD. The CDR3 consists of 16 residues. The J segment lost 2 bases and the V segment lost 2 bases, leaving 8 bases of the junction unmatched.

V and J are TRBV6-1 and TRBJ1-2; D gene unclear. The CDR3 is 15 amino acids. Trimming pared 2 bases from V and 1 base from J, leaving 11 bases between. CDR1 MNHNS and CDR2 SASEGT come from the germline V gene. CDR3 nucleotides: TGTGCCAGCAGTGAACGGAGAACTGATAACTATGGCTACACCTTC. Protein product: CASSERRTDNYGYTF.

The gene calls are TRBV29-1 and TRBJ1-2; D is unresolved. Germline values: CDR1 SQVTM, CDR2 ANQGSEA. The V and J ends lost 3 bases and 2 bases respectively, with 13 bases between them. The length of the CDR3 is 14 residues. For the CDR3, the DNA is TGCAGCGTTGATGGAACCCCCTTCAACTATGGCTACACCTTC. Amino acid sequence: CSVDGTPFNYGYTF.

The table lists this clonotype with a few counts. The chain carries TRBV12-3 or TRBV12-4 and TRBJ2-5; 7 bases fit TRBD2. The length of the CDR3 is 13 residues. V trimming: 5 bases; J trimming: 4 bases; junction bases outside the gene matches: 4. CDR3 bases: TGTGCCAGCAGTACGAAGCGGGGAGAGACCCAGTACTTC. Translation: CASSTKRGETQYF.

This chain connects TRBV18 to TRBJ1-2; no clear D gene. Trimming left V 2 bases short and J 6 bases short, with 7 bases between. The CDR3 loop spans 12 amino acids. The V gene's germline CDR1 is KGHSH and CDR2 LQKENI. DNA of the CDR3: TGTGCCAGCTCACCAAGGCTTAATGGCTACACCTTC. Protein: CASSPRLNGYTF.

In this sample, this clonotype turned up many times. The chain combines TRBV7-3 with TRBJ1-1; D not certain. The length of the CDR3 is 13 residues. Germline-derived CDR1 and CDR2 are SGHTA and FQGTGA. V was clipped by 2 bases and J by 3 bases, with 7 bases between them. The chain's CDR3 is CASSLYPDTEAFF. CDR3 DNA: TGTGCCAGCAGCTTATACCCGGACACTGAAGCTTTCTTT.

This clonotype was detected only a few times. V is TRBV20-1 and J is TRBJ1-1, with D unclear. The V gene's germline CDR1 is DFQATT and CDR2 SNEGSKA (reference sequence). V was pared by 1 base and J by 1 base, with 10 bases between. The CDR3 spans 14 residues. The CDR3, as DNA: TGCAGTGCTAGAGGATACCCCGGGAACACTGAAGCTTTCTTT. Protein sequence: CSARGYPGNTEAFF.

This clonotype has a handful of counts. V and J are TRBV20-1 and TRBJ2-3; D is possibly TRBD2 (6 bases). The ends were cut back, 6 bases at V and 6 bases at J, with 10 bases in the middle. This CDR3 region has 11 residues. Germline V gene sequence: CDR1 DFQATT, CDR2 SNEGSKA (reference sequence). The CDR3 nucleotides read TGCAGTGCCGGGAGTGCCGATACGCAGTATTTT. This encodes CSAGSADTQYF.

The rearrangement uses TRBV20-1 and TRBJ2-7; 7 positions agree with TRBD1. Trimming took 0 bases from V and 4 from J; bases not matched to a gene: 9. The CDR3 loop spans 15 amino acids. The germline V gene encodes CDR1 DFQATT and CDR2 SNEGSKA (reference sequence). DNA of the CDR3: TGCAGTGCTAGAGATCCCGGGACAGCGACATACGAGCAGTACTTC. Amino acid sequence: CSARDPGTATYEQYF.

The chain joins TRBV9 to TRBJ2-3; 9 positions match TRBD1. CDR1 is SGDLS and CDR2 is YYNGEE in the germline V gene. This CDR3 spans 14 amino acids. J lost 4 bases, V lost 4 bases, and 4 bases had no gene match. In DNA form, the CDR3 reads TGTGCCAGCAGCCCATGGACAGGGGCAGATACGCAGTATTTT. It encodes CASSPWTGADTQYF.

This clonotype was observed many times. V gene TRBV20-1 combines with J gene TRBJ2-7, with D hard to call. V lost 6 bases and J lost 1, with 10 bases in between. Germline CDR1 reads DFQATT; CDR2 reads SNEGSKA (reference sequence). The CDR3 loop spans 12 amino acids. DNA for the CDR3: TGCAGTGCCCCCCGATTATCCTACGAGCAGTACTTC. It encodes CSAPRLSYEQYF.